The clone carrying this T cell receptor (beta chain) was seen a handful of times. Its antigen is unidentified. The data are from a study of early T cells in non-severe SARS-CoV-2 infection. Study information: Chains stayed unpaired after sequencing of bulk RNA from unsorted whole blood.

This CDR3 comprises 12 residues. V trimming: 3 bases; J trimming: 8 bases; junction bases outside the gene matches: 3. The study's findings and limits: Missing private and CD4 specificities, VDJdb matching favored anti-spike CD8 responses.

Molecules of cDNA were individually given unique molecular identifiers that were attached to them. Using its own MiXCR run on the 5' RACE reads, TCRdb lists one record per CDR3 protein. The table lists about 35,000 distinct CDR3 sequences, about 6.3% of them singletons. The sequence came from an adult who was a healthcare worker with PCR-confirmed SARS-CoV-2 infection or an uninfected control (not recorded which). The chain is built from TRBV12-3 or TRBV12-4 and TRBJ1-1; 7 nucleotides agree with TRBD1. The sample taken for sequencing was whole blood. This CDR3 reads CASSFRGVEAFF. The CDR3 DNA reads TGTGCCAGCAGTTTCAGGGGGGTGGAAGCTTTCTTT.